This is a list of T cell receptor beta chains from one sample in a study of PD-L1 blockade in urothelial cancer. Clones were read by immunoSEQ multiplex PCR, and TCRdb kept only the in-frame ones, dropping some. Of roughly 45,000 clones in the sample, 70% to 90% are singletons; the top ten hold roughly 17%. This specimen consisted of PBMCs, obtained around atezolizumab (anti-PD-L1) treatment. These receptors were collected from a man in his sixties with urothelial cancer. Both conserved end residues are part of each CDR3. The D gene is left open where the match is weak. Size tells how often a clone was seen (once, few, many) or the class of an expanded clone, and some rows leave it out.

. | . | TRBJ2-2 | TRBV7-9 | TGTGCCAGCAGCTTAGATACTAGCATCCGGGAGCTGTTTTTT | CASSLDTSIRELFF
TRBD1 | many | TRBJ2-7 | TRBV28 | TGTGCCAGCAGTTTATCCATCGACAGGGGGCAACTACTCTACGAGCAGTACTTC | CASSLSIDRGQLLYEQYF
TRBD1 | . | TRBJ2-3 | TRBV19 | TGTGCCAGTAGTATAACAGGGGCCGGCACAGATACGCAGTATTTT | CASSITGAGTDTQYF
. | few | TRBJ1-6 | TRBV5-8 | TGTGCCAGCAGCATCCGGGACACACGTTTTAATTCACCCCTCCACTTT | CASSIRDTRFNSPLHF
TRBD2 | . | TRBJ2-7 | TRBV19 | TGTGCCAGTGGGACTAGCGGGATTTACGAGCAGTACTTC | CASGTSGIYEQYF
. | . | TRBJ2-2 | TRBV10-3 | TGTGCCATCAGTGAGTTCCCAGCGACCGGGGAGCTGTTTTTT | CAISEFPATGELFF
. | . | TRBJ2-4 | TRBV27 | TGTGCCAGCAGTGACCAGGGGAGATGGAACATTCAGTACTTC | CASSDQGRWNIQYF
. | . | TRBJ2-3 | TRBV9 | TGTGCCAGCACCCTGAGGGAGACAGATACGCAGTATTTT | CASTLRETDTQYF
. | . | TRBJ2-7 | TRBV25-1 | TGTGCCAGCAGTGACGCCTACGAGCAGTACTTC | CASSDAYEQYF
TRBD2 | . | TRBJ2-1 | TRBV11-2 | TGTGCCAGCAACAGCCTAGCGGGTCACAATGAGCAGTTCTTC | CASNSLAGHNEQFF
TRBD1 | . | TRBJ1-5 | TRBV7-2 | TGTGCCAGCAGCACCGGGACAGGGGGTCAGCCCCAGCATTTT | CASSTGTGGQPQHF
. | . | TRBJ1-1 | TRBV5-1 | TGCGCCAGCAGCCGAGCGGTGAACACTGAAGCTTTCTTT | CASSRAVNTEAFF
TRBD2 | . | TRBJ2-5 | TRBV4-1 | TGCGCCAGCAGCCAAGAAAAGAGCGGGGGGCGGGAGACCCAGTACTTC | CASSQEKSGGRETQYF
. | . | TRBJ1-2 | TRBV2 | TGTGCCAGCACCTTTGGGGGGGCCGGCTACACCTTC | CASTFGGAGYTF
. | . | TRBJ2-2 | TRBV7-2 | TGTGCCAGCAGCTTATTTACCTACTCGCAAACCGGGGAGCTGTTTTTT | CASSLFTYSQTGELFF
. | . | TRBJ2-2 | TRBV5-6 | TGTGCCAGCAGGGGTGAGGGGGAGGGCCGCGGCGGGGAGCTGTTTTTT | CASRGEGEGRGGELFF
. | . | TRBJ2-7 | TRBV30 | TGTGCCTGGAGTGCCCTTAGGGGGTTCGGGGAGCAGTACTTC | CAWSALRGFGEQYF
TRBD2 | . | TRBJ2-7 | TRBV27 | TGTGCCAGCAGCCGAATGGGACTAGACCGATACGAGCAGTACTTC | CASSRMGLDRYEQYF
TRBD2 | . | TRBJ2-2 | TRBV30 | TGTGCCTGGAGTACACGAGCGGGAGTCGGGGAGCTGTTTTTT | CAWSTRAGVGELFF
. | once | TRBJ2-5 | TRBV10-1 | TGCGCCAGCAGTGGGACACAAAAAGAGACCCAGTACTTC | CASSGTQKETQYF
. | . | TRBJ1-5 | TRBV28 | TGTGCCAGCAGTTTATACGACGGGGATTATCAGCCCCAGCATTTT | CASSLYDGDYQPQHF
. | . | TRBJ2-1 | TRBV29-1 | TGCAGCGTGGGGGACATCAGATGGGGAACCTACAATGAGCAGTTCTTC | CSVGDIRWGTYNEQFF
TRBD2 | . | TRBJ2-6 | TRBV7-2 | TGTGCCAGCAGCCCCACTAGCGGGAGGGCTGGGGCCAACGTCCTGACTTTC | CASSPTSGRAGANVLTF
TRBD1 | few | TRBJ1-2 | TRBV6-1 | TGTGCCAGCAGTGAGACAGGGGCCTATGGCTACACCTTC | CASSETGAYGYTF
. | . | TRBJ1-5 | TRBV4-1 | TGCGCCAGCAGCCAAGGGGGGGAGCCCCAGCATTTT | CASSQGGEPQHF
TRBD2 | . | TRBJ2-5 | TRBV19 | TGTGCCAGTAGTATCGGGCGGGGGGGCCAAGAGACCCAGTACTTC | CASSIGRGGQETQYF